The 20 T cell receptor beta chains presented below share a single source sample, sequenced in a study of identical twins. One entry per CDR3 protein, called by TCRdb with MiXCR from the 5' RACE reads. The profile shows a few hundred thousand distinct CDR3 sequences, roughly an eighth of them singletons. These data also featured in a second study, about yellow fever vaccine responses in identical twins.

The material sequenced was CD8+ T cells sorted from blood. The receptors stem from a woman aged 18-29 years in good health.

This clonotype was counted at least ten times. The J gene is TRBJ2-1, the V gene TRBV28, with TRBD2 matching over 12 bases. In germline, CDR1 is MDHEN, CDR2 SYDVKM. This CDR3 has 16 residues. The V segment lost 3 bases and the J segment 16 bases; nucleotides outside the gene matches: 16. CDR3 coding DNA: TGTGCCAGCAGTTTCCTCAATCCGGGACTAGCGGGTGAGGATTTCTTC. Translation gives CASSFLNPGLAGEDFF.

This clonotype showed up just a few times. V gene TRBV12-3 or TRBV12-4 combines with J gene TRBJ1-5, with a possible D match to TRBD1 (5 bases). This CDR3 has 13 amino acids. Trimming left V 7 bases short and J 9 bases short, with 16 bases between. CDR3 nucleotide sequence: TGTGCCAGCACCGGGGACGGGCTGACGCCCCAGCATTTT. Encoded protein: CASTGDGLTPQHF.

This clonotype was counted a few times. The chain has TRBV24-1 and TRBJ2-5; 7 bases are shared with TRBD2. Germline V gene data show CDR1 as KGHDR and CDR2 as SFDVKD. This CDR3 spans 14 amino acids. V lost 4 bases, J lost 5 bases, and 6 bases stayed unmatched. The CDR3 coding sequence is TGTGCCACCAGTGACCCGGGGGGAGCGGAGACCCAGTACTTC. It encodes CATSDPGGAETQYF.

This clonotype was seen only a few times. The CDR3 DNA sequence: TGCGCCAGCAGTCAACCTCTCAGGGCGCGGTGTTTTTACGAGCAGTACGTC. Amino acids: CASSQPLRARCFYEQYV. This chain links TRBV23-1 with TRBJ2-7, with D possibly matching TRBD1 (5 bases). TRBV23-1 has ORF status, its function being uncertain. The CDR3 length is 17 residues. V lost 2 bases and J lost 4, with 21 bases in between.

The V gene is TRBV27, the J gene TRBJ2-3; perhaps TRBD1 as D (5 bases). The CDR3 totals 13 residues. The germline gives CDR1 MNHEY, CDR2 SMNVEV (reference sequence). V was pared by 10 bases and J by 5 bases, with 16 bases between. The CDR3 loop reads CATNAGSQDTQYF. The CDR3 DNA reads as TGTGCCACCAATGCAGGGTCTCAAGATACGCAGTATTTT.

CDR3 sequence (DNA): TGTGCCAGCAGCTCCGGAGGTCCTTCCTACGAGCAGTACTTC. Translating it yields CASSSGGPSYEQYF. The chain couples TRBV11-2 to TRBJ2-7; D may be TRBD2 (5 bases). CDR1 is SGHAT, CDR2 FQNNGV, per germline. V was shortened by 4 bases and J by 1 base, with 11 bases between the two germline ends. CDR3 length: 14 residues.

The chain uses TRBV7-9 and TRBJ2-7, with TRBD1 matching 7 bases. The CDR3 is 14 residues long. Per germline, CDR1 SEHNR and CDR2 FQNEAQ (reference sequence). V was pared by 0 bases and J by 3 bases, with 2 bases of the junction left unmatched. CDR3 protein: CASSLAQGVYEQYF. CDR3 nucleotide sequence: TGTGCCAGCAGCTTAGCGCAGGGGGTCTACGAGCAGTACTTC.

This clonotype was observed a few times. V gene TRBV6-1 combines with J gene TRBJ2-5; 8 nucleotides agree with TRBD2. The CDR3 extends over 14 amino acids. J lost 5 bases, V lost 4 bases, and 6 bases had no gene match. Germline CDR1 MNHNS, CDR2 SASEGT. The CDR3 spells CASSVAGLGETQYF. The CDR3 DNA is TGTGCCAGCAGTGTAGCGGGATTGGGGGAGACCCAGTACTTC.

J is TRBJ1-5 and V is TRBV6-1; D unresolved. Trimming cost V 6 bases and J 0 bases, with 15 bases left between them. The CDR3 is made up of 16 amino acids. The germline V gene has CDR1 MNHNS and CDR2 SASEGT. The CDR3 protein is CASSVGRGNSNQPQHF. In nucleotides, the CDR3 is TGTGCCAGCAGCGTTGGGAGAGGGAATAGCAATCAGCCCCAGCATTTT.

This clonotype has just a few counts. The chain recombines TRBV20-1 with TRBJ2-1; 7 bases line up with TRBD2. Germline CDR1 and CDR2: DFQATT and SNEGSKA (reference sequence). The V gene end was trimmed by 6 bases and the J gene end by 0 bases; junction bases not matched to a gene: 8. The CDR3 length is 15 residues. CDR3 nucleotide sequence: TGCAGTGCACAGGACCTAGCGGACTCCTACAATGAGCAGTTCTTC. Translation gives CSAQDLADSYNEQFF.

The V call is TRBV9, the J call TRBJ1-2; tentatively, D is TRBD1 (5 bases). The V end lost 4 bases, the J end lost 4 bases, and 17 bases lay between the germline ends. Germline V gives CDR1 SGDLS, CDR2 YYNGEE. CDR3 length: 15 residues. In nucleotides, the CDR3 is TGTGCCAGCAGCTCCGGGGACTTCGGGACCTATGGCTACACCTTC. This encodes CASSSGDFGTYGYTF.

V gene TRBV20-1 combines with J gene TRBJ2-1, with 9 bases fitting TRBD2. Looked up from germline, CDR1 is DFQATT and CDR2 is SNEGSKA (reference sequence). The CDR3 runs to 18 residues. Losses at the gene ends were 1 base for V and 3 bases for J; bases not matched to a gene: 13. The CDR3 sequence is CSARGPSLSGSVYNEQFF. The CDR3 DNA reads as TGCAGTGCTAGAGGCCCCTCTCTTAGCGGGAGCGTCTACAATGAGCAGTTCTTC.

This clonotype was counted between two and nine times. J is TRBJ2-1 and V is TRBV27, with TRBD2 identical over 8 bases. J was trimmed by 2 bases and V by 3 bases; bases with no gene match: 3. The CDR3 spans 15 residues. Germline lookup yields CDR1 MNHEY and CDR2 SMNVEV (reference sequence). Here the CDR3 reads CASSFAGGAYNEQFF. CDR3 bases: TGTGCCAGCAGTTTCGCGGGAGGAGCCTACAATGAGCAGTTCTTC.

This sequence joins TRBV10-3 and TRBJ1-2, with no clear D. CDR1 ENHRY and CDR2 SYGVKD come from the germline V gene. This CDR3 spans 17 amino acids. The ends were cut back, 0 bases at V and 0 bases at J, with 14 bases in the middle. For the CDR3, the DNA is TGTGCCATCAGTGAGTCGGGCGTCGGACGGACTAACTATGGCTACACCTTC. Its translation is CAISESGVGRTNYGYTF.

There are a few counts of this clonotype. The V gene is TRBV6-1, the J gene TRBJ2-1, with D perhaps being TRBD1 or TRBD2 (5 bases each). The V end was cut by 4 bases, the J end by 3 bases, with 13 bases between. CDR3 length equals 15 residues. Germline lookup yields CDR1 MNHNS and CDR2 SASEGT. For the CDR3, the DNA is TGTGCCAGCAGTGGAGGGGTTTTAGGCTACAATGAGCAGTTCTTC. This codes for CASSGGVLGYNEQFF.

This clonotype showed up just a few times. V gene TRBV12-3 or TRBV12-4 combines with J gene TRBJ2-1, with unresolved D. The CDR3 totals 15 residues. V dropped 10 bases and J dropped 0 bases, with 16 bases sitting between them. This CDR3 reads CAIFRASSSYNEQFF. CDR3 bases: TGTGCCATCTTTCGGGCATCTAGCTCCTACAATGAGCAGTTCTTC.

This clonotype was observed once. This sequence joins TRBV12-3 or TRBV12-4 and TRBJ2-7, with 9 bases aligning to TRBD1. Trimming took 7 bases from V and 4 from J; bases not matched to a gene: 5. CDR3 length equals 13 residues. CDR3 sequence: CASTRDRVYEQYF. In DNA form, the CDR3 reads TGTGCCAGCACTCGGGACAGGGTTTACGAGCAGTACTTC.

This clonotype was recorded only once. Possible read error: a much larger clone is one base away. The chain carries TRBV4-2 and TRBJ2-7; 8 nucleotides align to TRBD2. V lost 0 bases to trimming and J lost 2 bases; unmatched junction nucleotides: 3. CDR1 and CDR2 (germline): LGHNA, YNFKEQ. The CDR3 sequence is 15 residues long. As DNA, the CDR3 is TGTGCCAGCAGCCAAGAACTAGCGGCTACCTACGAGCAGTACTTC. Translated, it gives CASSQELAATYEQYF.

This clonotype was counted a few times. CDR3 in DNA: TGTGCCAGCAGTAAACCGGGACTTAACATTCAGTACTTC. This gives the protein CASSKPGLNIQYF. The chain links TRBV27 to TRBJ2-4, with D perhaps matching TRBD2 (6 bases). Germline CDR1 reads MNHEY; CDR2 reads SMNVEV (reference sequence). This CDR3 contains 13 residues. Trimming pared 5 bases from V and 7 bases from J, leaving 12 bases between.

This clonotype was counted many times. The chain uses TRBV19 and TRBJ1-1; 7 bases are a match to TRBD1. Germline V gene data show CDR1 as LNHDA and CDR2 as SQIVND (reference sequence). Trimming at V came to 7 bases and at J to 4 bases, leaving 9 bases not matched to a gene. The CDR3 is made up of 14 amino acids. The CDR3: CASNGQGDSTEAFF. Written as DNA, the CDR3 is TGTGCCAGTAATGGGCAGGGGGACAGCACTGAAGCTTTCTTT.